Listed below are T cell receptor beta chains from one sample, sequenced in a study of glioma-infiltrating T cells. One entry per CDR3 protein, called by TCRdb with MiXCR from the multiplex PCR reads. The sample holds 300,000 to 450,000 distinct CDR3 sequences; 41% are singletons and the top ten take about 12%. The sample was glioma tissue, nonneoplastic brain tissue, or PBMCs (not recorded which). These receptor sequences come from a human donor with low-grade glioma or glioblastoma, undergoing nonglioma brain surgery, or in good health (not recorded which). Both conserved end residues are part of each CDR3. Fields, in order: V gene, clone size, J gene, D gene, CDR3 DNA, CDR3 protein. The D gene is left open where the match is weak. Not all rows give a size; the values are once, few, many and, for expanded clones, a class.

V gene: TRBV4-3
clone size: few
J gene: TRBJ1-1
D gene: .
CDR3 DNA: TGCGCCAGCAGCCAAGTCTCTAGGGGGGACACTGAAGCTTTCTTT
CDR3 protein: CASSQVSRGDTEAFF

V gene: TRBV28
clone size: few
J gene: TRBJ1-4
D gene: .
CDR3 DNA: TGTGCCAGTGAGGGGGGCGATCGGGAAAAACTGTTTTTT
CDR3 protein: CASEGGDREKLFF

V gene: TRBV20-1
clone size: .
J gene: TRBJ2-3
D gene: .
CDR3 DNA: TGCAGTCCTAGACGTTTAGCGGAGGCTAGCACAGATACGCAGTATTTT
CDR3 protein: CSPRRLAEASTDTQYF

V gene: TRBV18
clone size: .
J gene: TRBJ1-5
D gene: .
CDR3 DNA: TGTGCCAGCTCCCAACGGACGAAGGGTATCAATCAGCCCCAGCATTTT
CDR3 protein: CASSQRTKGINQPQHF

V gene: TRBV6-1
clone size: many
J gene: TRBJ2-1
D gene: .
CDR3 DNA: TGTGCCAGCAGAACGGCGGGTGGACACAATGAGCAGTTCTTC
CDR3 protein: CASRTAGGHNEQFF

V gene: TRBV7-9
clone size: .
J gene: TRBJ2-3
D gene: .
CDR3 DNA: TGTGCCAGCAGCTCCCCCACTAGTGTCGAAACAGATACGCAGTATTTT
CDR3 protein: CASSSPTSVETDTQYF

V gene: TRBV6-2/TRBV6-3
clone size: many
J gene: TRBJ1-5
D gene: .
CDR3 DNA: TGTGCCAGCACCAGAACCCTGGCCAGTTTTAGCAATCAGCCCCAGCATTTT
CDR3 protein: CASTRTLASFSNQPQHF

V gene: TRBV7-3
clone size: .
J gene: TRBJ2-1
D gene: TRBD2
CDR3 DNA: TGTGCCAGCAGCTTAAATCCCCAGGGACTAGCTGGCAATGAGCAGTTCTTC
CDR3 protein: CASSLNPQGLAGNEQFF

V gene: TRBV24-1
clone size: few
J gene: TRBJ1-1
D gene: .
CDR3 DNA: TGTGCCACCAGTGATTCCCAGGGGAGGGACACTGAAGCTTTCTTT
CDR3 protein: CATSDSQGRDTEAFF

V gene: TRBV15
clone size: few
J gene: TRBJ1-1
D gene: .
CDR3 DNA: TGTGCCACCAGCAGACGAAATCCCGGACTGATGAACACTGTAGCTTTCTTT
CDR3 protein: CATSRRNPGLMNTVAFF

V gene: TRBV28
clone size: few
J gene: TRBJ2-7
D gene: TRBD1
CDR3 DNA: TGTGCCAGCAGTTCTGGACAGGGGGCAGTAGTAGAGCAGTACTTC
CDR3 protein: CASSSGQGAVVEQYF

V gene: TRBV20-1
clone size: once
J gene: TRBJ2-3
D gene: .
CDR3 DNA: TGCAGTGCTTCCAGTGCAAAGACGAGAAGCACAGATACGCAGTATTTT
CDR3 protein: CSASSAKTRSTDTQYF

V gene: TRBV27
clone size: many
J gene: TRBJ2-7
D gene: .
CDR3 DNA: TGTGCCAGCAGTTCAATCGCCCAGGGGGACTACTACGAGCAGTACTTC
CDR3 protein: CASSSIAQGDYYEQYF

V gene: TRBV7-2
clone size: .
J gene: TRBJ1-1
D gene: .
CDR3 DNA: TGTGCCAGCAGCTTATGGCGGGGGCCCGAAGATAACACTGAAGCTTTCTTT
CDR3 protein: CASSLWRGPEDNTEAFF

V gene: TRBV4-2
clone size: .
J gene: TRBJ2-1
D gene: TRBD1
CDR3 DNA: TGTGCCAGCAGCCAAGATAGGACAGGGGTCAATGAGCAGTTCTTC
CDR3 protein: CASSQDRTGVNEQFF

V gene: TRBV20-1
clone size: many
J gene: TRBJ1-2
D gene: .
CDR3 DNA: TGCAGTGCTAGAGTACAGGCTGGCTACACCTTC
CDR3 protein: CSARVQAGYTF

V gene: TRBV4-3
clone size: few
J gene: TRBJ2-5
D gene: TRBD2
CDR3 DNA: TGCGCCAGCAGCCAAGGGACTAGCGGGAGGAGGATCGGAGAGACCCAGTACTTC
CDR3 protein: CASSQGTSGRRIGETQYF

V gene: TRBV6-5
clone size: many
J gene: TRBJ2-3
D gene: .
CDR3 DNA: TGTGCCAGCAGTTACTCGGCTACCGGTTTTTACACAGATACGCAGTATTTT
CDR3 protein: CASSYSATGFYTDTQYF

V gene: TRBV6-6
clone size: .
J gene: TRBJ2-7
D gene: TRBD2
CDR3 DNA: TGTGCCAGCAGTTACCCCTTGACTAGCGAAGCGCCCCCCTACGAGCAGTACTTC
CDR3 protein: CASSYPLTSEAPPYEQYF

V gene: TRBV6-1
clone size: many
J gene: TRBJ2-5
D gene: .
CDR3 DNA: TGTGCCAGCAGTTGGGGGCAAACAGGGACCAGGCAAGAGACCCAGTACTTC
CDR3 protein: CASSWGQTGTRQETQYF

V gene: TRBV11-2
clone size: .
J gene: TRBJ2-2
D gene: .
CDR3 DNA: TGTGCCAGCAGCTTAGTCCCAGGGGAGAACACCGGGGAGCTGTTTTTT
CDR3 protein: CASSLVPGENTGELFF

V gene: TRBV6-1
clone size: .
J gene: TRBJ2-5
D gene: .
CDR3 DNA: TGTGCCATCAGTGAGTACCAAGAGACCCAGTACTTC
CDR3 protein: CAISEYQETQYF

V gene: TRBV15
clone size: few
J gene: TRBJ1-1
D gene: .
CDR3 DNA: TGTGCCGCCAGCAGAGATTGGGTAACTGAAGCTTTCTTT
CDR3 protein: CAASRDWVTEAFF

V gene: TRBV19
clone size: few
J gene: TRBJ2-1
D gene: .
CDR3 DNA: TGTGCCAGTAGTACGCTTAGCTCCTACAATGAGCAGTTCTTC
CDR3 protein: CASSTLSSYNEQFF

V gene: TRBV7-9
clone size: .
J gene: TRBJ2-7
D gene: .
CDR3 DNA: TGTGCCAGCAGCTTAGTTCCGGGCTACGAGCAGTACTTC
CDR3 protein: CASSLVPGYEQYF

V gene: TRBV2
clone size: .
J gene: TRBJ1-5
D gene: .
CDR3 DNA: TGTGCCAGCAGTCCAAACCGGGCCTTATATTATCAGCCCCAGCATTTT
CDR3 protein: CASSPNRALYYQPQHF

V gene: TRBV18
clone size: .
J gene: TRBJ2-5
D gene: TRBD2
CDR3 DNA: TGTGCCAGCTCACCACTAGCGGGAAGCCAAGAGACCCAGTACTTC
CDR3 protein: CASSPLAGSQETQYF

V gene: TRBV28
clone size: many
J gene: TRBJ1-2
D gene: .
CDR3 DNA: TGTGCCAGCAGCAGGGTTTATGGCTACACCTTC
CDR3 protein: CASSRVYGYTF